The entry below describes one T cell receptor beta chain. These data belong to a study of blood T cell repertoires in COVID-19. About the study: PBMCs, B-cell-depleted T cells, or T cells were the source of the cDNA or gDNA that made up the material.

Per the original data handling: Estimated nucleated cell counts came from reference gene primer amplification. The repertoire was sequenced with immunoSEQ multiplex PCR; TCRdb's copy has only in-frame clones and lacks some. V, J and clone size reflect that table, while D and trimming were determined from the DNA. This sample has 300,000 or so clones, with approximately 89% found just once. The V gene's germline CDR1 is SGHRS and CDR2 YFSETQ. This CDR3 comprises 16 residues. The V and J ends lost 0 bases and 0 bases respectively, with 12 bases between them. The origin of this receptor is a woman in her 30s with COVID-19, enrolled during active disease. The J gene is TRBJ1-1, the V gene TRBV5-1; no definite D call. Specimen: peripheral blood. CDR3 region: CASSLASAELNTEAFF. Written as DNA, the CDR3 is TGCGCCAGCAGCTTGGCCTCTGCGGAATTGAACACTGAAGCTTTCTTT.